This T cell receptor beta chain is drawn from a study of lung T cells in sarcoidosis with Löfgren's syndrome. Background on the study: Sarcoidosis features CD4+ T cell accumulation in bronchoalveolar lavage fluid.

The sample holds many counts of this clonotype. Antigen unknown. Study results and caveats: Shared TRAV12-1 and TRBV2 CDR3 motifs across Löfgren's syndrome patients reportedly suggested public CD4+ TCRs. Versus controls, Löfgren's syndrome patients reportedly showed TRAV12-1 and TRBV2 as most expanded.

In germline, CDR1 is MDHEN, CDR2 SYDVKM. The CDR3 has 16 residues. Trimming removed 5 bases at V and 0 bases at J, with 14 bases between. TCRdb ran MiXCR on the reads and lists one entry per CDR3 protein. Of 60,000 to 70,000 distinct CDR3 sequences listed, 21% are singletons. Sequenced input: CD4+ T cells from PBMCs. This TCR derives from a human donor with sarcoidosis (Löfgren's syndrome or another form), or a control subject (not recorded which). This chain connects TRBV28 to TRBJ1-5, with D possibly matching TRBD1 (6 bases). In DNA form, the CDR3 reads TGTGCCAGCAGTGGGAGACAGGTTTTTAGCAATCAGCCCCAGCATTTT. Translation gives CASSGRQVFSNQPQHF.